Listed below are T cell receptor beta chains from one sample, sequenced in a study of Graves' ophthalmopathy and Graves' hyperthyroidism. In TCRdb, the multiplex PCR reads were re-called with MiXCR into one record per CDR3 protein. The table lists 350,000 to 400,000 distinct CDR3 sequences, 15% to 20% of them singletons. The sample taken for sequencing was peripheral blood. Receptor source: a woman in her late teens or twenties with Graves' ophthalmopathy. Each CDR3 is given with its conserved first and last residue. A D gene is named only where the DNA matches it firmly. Size tells how often a clone was seen (once, few, many) or the class of an expanded clone, and some rows leave it out.

v_gene	j_gene	d_gene	abundance	CDR3aa	CDR3nt
TRBV7-8	TRBJ2-7	TRBD1	NA	CASSFPTGSHEQYF	TGTGCCAGCAGCTTTCCGACAGGGTCCCACGAGCAGTACTTC
TRBV5-1	TRBJ2-7	NA	many	CASSDAGDTEQYF	TGCGCCAGCAGCGACGCGGGGGACACGGAGCAGTACTTC
TRBV25-1	TRBJ1-2	NA	NA	CASGRGGRLGYTF	TGTGCCAGCGGACGGGGGGGGCGACTGGGCTACACCTTC
TRBV12-5	TRBJ1-2	TRBD1	NA	CASGYRPGQGSSGGYTF	TGTGCTAGTGGTTACCGCCCGGGACAGGGATCTTCTGGTGGCTACACCTTC
TRBV27	TRBJ1-2	TRBD1	many	CASSSSLGQGPIYGYTF	TGTGCCAGCAGTTCATCCTTGGGACAGGGGCCTATCTATGGCTACACCTTC
TRBV4-1	TRBJ2-7	TRBD2	NA	CASSLALAGGNSYEQYF	TGCGCCAGCAGCCTCGCACTAGCGGGGGGGAACTCCTACGAGCAGTACTTC
TRBV6-4	TRBJ1-1	NA	many	CASGRRPGWEANTEAFF	TGTGCCAGCGGACGTCGTCCGGGGTGGGAAGCGAACACTGAAGCTTTCTTT
TRBV18	TRBJ2-7	NA	many	CASSPNILHEQYF	TGTGCCAGCTCACCAAATATTCTCCACGAGCAGTACTTC
TRBV4-1	TRBJ2-7	NA	many	CASSQVRGGYEQYF	TGCGCCAGCAGCCAAGTCAGGGGCGGCTACGAGCAGTACTTC
TRBV28	TRBJ1-3	NA	many	CASSKTRTSGNTIYF	TGTGCCAGCAGCAAAACCCGGACGTCAGGAAACACCATATATTTT
TRBV10-3	TRBJ1-1	TRBD1	many	CAISEYWARDRGTMNTEAFF	TGTGCCATCAGTGAGTATTGGGCCCGGGACAGGGGTACAATGAACACTGAAGCTTTCTTT
TRBV6-1	TRBJ2-4	NA	many	CASSPLKKNIQYF	TGTGCCAGCAGCCCACTGAAAAAAAACATTCAGTACTTC
TRBV6-2/TRBV6-3	TRBJ2-7	NA	many	CASTRDITYEQYF	TGTGCCAGCACTAGGGACATAACCTACGAGCAGTACTTC
TRBV6-2/TRBV6-3	TRBJ2-1	NA	many	CASSLSGATLNEQFF	TGTGCCAGCAGCCTTAGCGGAGCAACTCTTAATGAGCAGTTCTTC
TRBV10-2	TRBJ2-5	NA	many	CASSEFGGLQETQYF	TGCGCCAGCAGTGAGTTCGGAGGGCTGCAAGAGACCCAGTACTTC
TRBV4-1	TRBJ2-7	TRBD1	many	CASSLPGQGVFHEQYF	TGCGCCAGCAGCCTGCCTGGACAGGGGGTTTTCCACGAGCAGTACTTC
TRBV30	TRBJ1-5	NA	NA	CAWSGGGLGDQPQHF	TGTGCCTGGAGTGGGGGGGGCCTGGGTGATCAGCCCCAGCATTTT
TRBV6-1	TRBJ2-7	NA	few	CASSQQNPGTLPYEQYF	TGTGCCAGCAGTCAACAAAACCCAGGGACTTTGCCCTACGAGCAGTACTTC
TRBV27	TRBJ2-7	NA	many	CASSTGTRPYEQYF	TGTGCCAGCAGTACCGGGACAAGGCCATACGAGCAGTACTTC
TRBV19	TRBJ2-7	NA	NA	CASSRGDSPIWEQYF	TGTGCCAGTAGTAGGGGGGACAGCCCAATTTGGGAGCAGTACTTC
TRBV20-1	TRBJ1-5	NA	few	CSARMGGVQPQHF	TGCAGTGCTAGAATGGGAGGGGTGCAGCCCCAGCATTTT
TRBV7-2	TRBJ1-2	NA	many	CATQGVRGAYGYTF	TGTGCCACCCAGGGTGTGCGCGGGGCCTATGGCTACACCTTC
TRBV28	TRBJ2-3	NA	many	CASRPGGSTDTQYF	TGTGCCAGCAGACCCGGGGGTTCCACAGATACGCAGTATTTT
TRBV6-2/TRBV6-3	TRBJ2-7	NA	many	CASSTGRVGSYEQYF	TGTGCCAGCAGTACCGGGAGAGTCGGGTCCTACGAGCAGTACTTC
TRBV6-1	TRBJ2-2	TRBD2	many	CASRRLAGAKSTGELFF	TGTGCCAGCAGGAGACTAGCGGGGGCCAAATCCACCGGGGAGCTGTTTTTT
TRBV30	TRBJ1-2	NA	NA	CAWNPTGSNYGYTF	TGTGCCTGGAACCCGACAGGATCGAACTATGGCTACACCTTC
TRBV28	TRBJ1-1	TRBD1	many	CASSLVAGGDAFF	TGTGCCAGCAGTTTGGTGGCAGGGGGCGACGCTTTCTTT
TRBV6-1	TRBJ1-2	TRBD1	NA	CASSEVYWDRVYTF	TGTGCCAGCAGTGAGGTTTACTGGGACAGGGTTTACACCTTC
TRBV6-2/TRBV6-3	TRBJ1-5	TRBD1	NA	CASVPPGQGAGQPQHF	TGTGCCAGCGTACCCCCGGGACAGGGGGCAGGTCAGCCCCAGCATTTT
TRBV11-1	TRBJ1-1	TRBD1	many	CASSLGGQGGWGNTEAFF	TGTGCCAGCAGCTTAGGGGGACAGGGAGGTTGGGGGAACACTGAAGCTTTCTTT
TRBV5-1	TRBJ1-6	TRBD1	many	CASSLGVRTGAYNSPLHF	TGCGCCAGCAGCTTGGGGGTACGGACAGGGGCCTATAATTCACCCCTCCACTTT
TRBV20-1	TRBJ2-2	TRBD1	many	CSAKPPGTANTGELFF	TGCAGTGCCAAGCCGCCGGGGACAGCGAACACCGGGGAGCTGTTTTTT
TRBV6-2/TRBV6-3	TRBJ1-2	TRBD1	NA	CASSYRSRDRDNYGYTF	TGTGCCAGCAGTTACCGAAGCCGGGACAGGGACAACTATGGCTACACCTTC
TRBV6-5	TRBJ2-5	NA	many	CASSYSPLRFRVTQYF	TGTGCCAGCAGTTACTCCCCTCTACGGTTCCGGGTGACCCAGTACTTC
TRBV19	TRBJ1-5	TRBD1	NA	CASSIWTGRHSNQPQHF	TGTGCCAGTAGTATCTGGACAGGGCGGCATAGCAATCAGCCCCAGCATTTT
TRBV7-9	TRBJ1-1	NA	many	CASSFSWGNTEAFF	TGTGCCAGCAGCTTCAGTTGGGGGAACACTGAAGCTTTCTTT
TRBV28	TRBJ1-2	TRBD1	many	CASSPNGQGLGYGYTF	TGTGCCAGCAGTCCCAACGGACAGGGATTGGGATATGGCTACACCTTC
TRBV6-5	TRBJ1-5	NA	many	CASSLGGGISYQPQHF	TGTGCCAGCAGCCTCGGAGGGGGGATATCATATCAGCCCCAGCATTTT
TRBV29-1	TRBJ1-2	TRBD1	many	CSVEGTTGGWGYTF	TGCAGCGTTGAGGGGACAACAGGGGGTTGGGGCTACACCTTC
TRBV4-1	TRBJ2-2	NA	few	CASSLPSAGHTGELFF	TGCGCCAGCAGCCTTCCCTCGGCCGGGCACACCGGGGAGCTGTTTTTT
TRBV7-2	TRBJ2-7	NA	many	CASSPTQYEQYF	TGTGCCAGCAGCCCAACCCAATACGAGCAGTACTTC